The 4 T cell receptor beta chains presented below share a single source sample, sequenced in a study of T cell responses to AZD1222 COVID-19 vaccine. TCRdb's table, derived via immunoSEQ multiplex PCR, lists solely in-frame clones and lacks some. In the table there are approximately 140,000 clones, roughly nine tenths of which are singletons. The material was peripheral blood, obtained on day 0 of AZD1222 vaccination. The receptor set was obtained from an adult in good health.

This clone was detected only once. The CDR3 coding sequence is TGTGCCAGCAGTTACTCAGGGACAGCCTCCTACGAGCAGTACTTC. This sequence encodes CASSYSGTASYEQYF. This rearrangement joins TRBV6-5 to TRBJ2-7; TRBD1 agrees at 7 bases. The length of the CDR3 is 15 residues. The V and J ends lost 0 bases and 0 bases, in that order; junction bases with no gene match: 2. Germline V gives CDR1 MNHEY, CDR2 SVGAGI.

CDR3 region: CAWSVGRGAEQYF. In DNA, the CDR3 is TGTGCCTGGAGTGTAGGTCGGGGAGCCGAGCAGTACTTC. This rearrangement joins TRBV30 to TRBJ2-7; D possibly corresponds to TRBD2 (5 bases). V lost 0 bases and J lost 6, with 12 bases in between. CDR3 length equals 13 residues. The germline CDR1 and CDR2 sequences are GTSNPN and SVGIG (reference sequence).

This chain joins TRBV29-1 and TRBJ2-3; 9 bases align to TRBD2. From germline, CDR1 is SQVTM and CDR2 ANQGSEA. The CDR3 sequence is 18 residues long. With V trimmed by 2 bases and J by 3 bases, 15 bases remained unmatched. The chain's CDR3 is CSVERLAGLGSWTDTQYF. The CDR3 DNA sequence: TGCAGCGTTGAACGTCTAGCGGGGCTGGGATCGTGGACAGATACGCAGTATTTT.

This clone has more than one count but fewer than ten. The V call is TRBV14, the J call TRBJ2-7, with D perhaps matching TRBD1 (5 bases). From germline, CDR1 is SGHDN and CDR2 FVKESK. The CDR3 runs 16 residues. The V gene lost 1 base and the J gene lost 6 bases, with 19 bases spanning the gap. CDR3 coding DNA: TGTGCCAGCAGCCAAGGGTTCGGCCAGGGCTCGGGCGAGCAGTACTTC. Translated: CASSQGFGQGSGEQYF.